The rows below give T cell receptor beta chains drawn from one sample of a study of cytomegalovirus exposure and HLA in healthy donors. Clones were sequenced by immunoSEQ multiplex PCR, and TCRdb holds only the in-frame ones, with some missing. Here the sample table reports around 76,000 clones. Sequences were obtained from PBMCs. The receptors derive from a middle-aged man in good health and CMV-seronegative. CDR3s leave out the opening cysteine and the closing phenylalanine or tryptophan.

11,TRBJ1-5,TRBV10-2,ASSDRGNQPQH
12,TRBJ2-5,TRBV19,ASSISRGAETQY
13,TRBJ2-2,TRBV13,ASSLGLLNTGELF
11,TRBJ2-7,TRBV4-3,ASSQYTGSEQY
11,TRBJ2-3,TRBV9,ASQPGSQDTQY
12,NA,TRBV6-5,ASTPPGHPYEQY
13,TRBJ2-7,TRBV28,ASSKHGPSGGKQY
14,TRBJ2-7,TRBV6-5,ASSYSVGGAAYEQY
14,TRBJ2-5,TRBV5-5,ASSPLTGPRQETQY
13,TRBJ2-3,TRBV5-6,ASSQGTSGTDTQY
16,TRBJ2-1,TRBV5-6,ASSLVGRGLADYNEQF
12,TRBJ1-1,TRBV18,ASSPGAVNTEAF
10,TRBJ2-5,TRBV5-6,ASSLDGETQY
12,TRBJ2-5,TRBV19,ASSIGPVGETQY
17,TRBJ1-1,TRBV28,ASSLPKPQGRGMNTEAF
12,TRBJ2-7,TRBV6-5,ASSPGQGVWEQY
12,TRBJ2-5,TRBV7-2,ASSPWGVRETQY
12,TRBJ2-1,TRBV2,ASKRWGLDIKQF
11,TRBJ2-5,TRBV19,ASSIVSQETQY
13,TRBJ2-7,TRBV5-1,ASSLGPGASYEQY
13,TRBJ2-2,TRBV5-1,ASSHGQGDTGELF
10,TRBJ2-7,TRBV5-6,ASSQTSYEQY
13,TRBJ2-3,TRBV7-2,ASSLMGLAGDTQY
17,TRBJ2-1,TRBV7-9,ASSPTRDPLAAEANEQF
11,TRBJ1-2,TRBV6-5,ASSYATQMGYT
13,TRBJ2-3,TRBV4-3,ASSQDPGSGDTQY
13,TRBJ1-2,TRBV6-5,ASSPRDRGLQGYT
11,NA,TRBV5-1,ASSPGSGDEQY
11,TRBJ2-2,TRBV18,ASSQAGPGELF
12,TRBJ2-2,TRBV19,ASQPDSDTGELF
11,TRBJ1-2,TRBV11-2,ASSLPGGDGYT
12,TRBJ2-7,TRBV30,AWTLDRGAYEQY
12,TRBJ2-3,TRBV5-1,ASSLGTSTDTQY
12,TRBJ2-7,TRBV18,ASVVAGGSREQY
11,TRBJ2-5,TRBV28,ASSLYSGGSQY
12,TRBJ2-2,TRBV10-3,AISESRNTGELF
13,TRBJ1-2,TRBV4-1,ASSSHRVGNYGYT
15,TRBJ2-7,TRBV19,ASSISSGGGNSYEQY
11,TRBJ2-1,TRBV7-2,ASSFGRYNEQF
10,TRBJ2-7,TRBV7-2,ASSFPGGEQY
12,TRBJ1-3,TRBV28,ASSSAGTANTIY
12,TRBJ2-5,TRBV5-1,ASRPGGAGETQY
13,TRBJ1-3,TRBV5-6,ASSLGTPGGNTIY
10,TRBJ2-7,TRBV2,ASRTQGYEQY
12,TRBJ2-3,TRBV9,ASSVARTSGSFS
14,TRBJ1-2,TRBV5-6,ASSPGLGRGGYGYT
14,TRBJ2-1,TRBV25-1,ASSESGGDRYNEQF
10,TRBJ1-1,TRBV7-2,ASSLALAEAF
12,TRBJ1-1,TRBV2,ASSLLEGAAEAF
11,TRBJ1-2,TRBV11-2,ASSYGQNYGYT
11,TRBJ2-7,TRBV4-3,ASSLGIRYEQY
11,TRBJ2-5,TRBV5-6,ASSWDRGETQY
11,TRBJ2-7,TRBV19,ASSIQGAYEQY
11,TRBJ2-7,TRBV4-3,ASSQVGGGRQY
14,TRBJ2-1,TRBV9,ASSVEPRLAGGEQF
11,TRBJ2-7,TRBV9,ASSPSGKYEQY
15,TRBJ2-1,TRBV4-2,ASSQESLEGWINEQF
14,TRBJ2-4,TRBV30,AWSVVTSGRKNIQY
13,TRBJ2-1,TRBV5-1,ASSLAATIYNEQF